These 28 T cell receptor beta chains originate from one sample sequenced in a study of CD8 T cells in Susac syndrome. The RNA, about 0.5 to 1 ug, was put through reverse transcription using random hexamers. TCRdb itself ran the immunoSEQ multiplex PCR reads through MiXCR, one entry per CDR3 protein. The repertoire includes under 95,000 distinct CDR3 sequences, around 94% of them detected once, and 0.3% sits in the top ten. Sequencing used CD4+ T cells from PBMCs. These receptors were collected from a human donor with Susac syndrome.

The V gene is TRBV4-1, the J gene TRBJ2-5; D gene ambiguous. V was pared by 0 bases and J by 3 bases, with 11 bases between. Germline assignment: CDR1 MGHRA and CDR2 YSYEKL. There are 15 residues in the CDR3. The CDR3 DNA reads TGCGCCAGCAGCCAAGAGGGGTCAGGAAAAGAGACCCAGTACTTC. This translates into CASSQEGSGKETQYF.

CDR3 coding DNA: TGTGCCTGGACGAGACTAGCGGGCATCTACGAGCAGTACTTC. This encodes CAWTRLAGIYEQYF. This chain links TRBV30 with TRBJ2-7, with TRBD2 matching 10 bases. The germline CDR1 and CDR2 sequences are GTSNPN and SVGIG (reference sequence). The CDR3 loop spans 14 amino acids. V gave up 4 bases and J gave up 3 bases; unmatched junction bases: 6.

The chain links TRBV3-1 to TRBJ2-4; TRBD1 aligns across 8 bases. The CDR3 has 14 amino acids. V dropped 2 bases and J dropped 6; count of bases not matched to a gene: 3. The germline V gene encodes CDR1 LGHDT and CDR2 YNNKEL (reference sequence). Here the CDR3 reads CASSQPTGANIQYF. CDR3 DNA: TGTGCCAGCAGCCAACCGACAGGGGCAAACATTCAGTACTTC.

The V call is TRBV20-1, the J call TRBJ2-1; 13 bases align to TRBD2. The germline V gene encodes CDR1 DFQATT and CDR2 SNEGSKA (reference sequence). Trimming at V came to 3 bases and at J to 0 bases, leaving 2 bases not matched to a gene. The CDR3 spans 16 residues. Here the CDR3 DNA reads TGCAGTGCTAGTGGGACTAGCGGGGACTCCTACAATGAGCAGTTCTTC. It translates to CSASGTSGDSYNEQFF.

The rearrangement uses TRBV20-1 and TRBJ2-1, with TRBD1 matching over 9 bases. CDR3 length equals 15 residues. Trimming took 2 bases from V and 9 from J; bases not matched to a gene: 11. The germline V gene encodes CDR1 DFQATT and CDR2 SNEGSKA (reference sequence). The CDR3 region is CSARKPDRGITEQFF. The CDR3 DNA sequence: TGCAGTGCTAGAAAGCCGGACAGGGGTATCACTGAGCAGTTCTTC.

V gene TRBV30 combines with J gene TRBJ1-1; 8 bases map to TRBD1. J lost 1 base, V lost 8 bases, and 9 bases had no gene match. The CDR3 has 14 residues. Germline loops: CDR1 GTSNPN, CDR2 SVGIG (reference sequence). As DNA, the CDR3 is TGTGCCCTCGACAGGGGCTGGCCGAACACTGAAGCTTTCTTT. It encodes CALDRGWPNTEAFF.

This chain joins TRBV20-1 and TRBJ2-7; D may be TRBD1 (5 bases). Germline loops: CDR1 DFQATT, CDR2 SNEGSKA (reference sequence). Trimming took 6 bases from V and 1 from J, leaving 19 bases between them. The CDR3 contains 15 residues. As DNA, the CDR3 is TGCAGTGCCTTTACCCAGGGTGGGGTTTCCTACGAGCAGTACTTC. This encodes CSAFTQGGVSYEQYF.

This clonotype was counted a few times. The CDR3 protein is CASSPDSGATYEQYF. The CDR3 nucleotides are TGTGCCAGCAGCCCAGATAGCGGTGCCACCTACGAGCAGTACTTC. V usage is TRBV4-2 and J usage is TRBJ2-7; D possibly corresponds to TRBD2 (6 bases). Germline V gene data show CDR1 as LGHNA and CDR2 as YNFKEQ. V lost 4 bases, J lost 2 bases, and 15 bases lay in between. The CDR3 totals 15 residues.

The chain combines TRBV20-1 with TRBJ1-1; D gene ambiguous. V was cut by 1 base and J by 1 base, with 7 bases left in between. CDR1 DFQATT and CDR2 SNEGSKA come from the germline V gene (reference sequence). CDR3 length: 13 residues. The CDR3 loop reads CSARGDPNTEAFF. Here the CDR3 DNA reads TGCAGTGCTAGAGGAGACCCGAACACTGAAGCTTTCTTT.

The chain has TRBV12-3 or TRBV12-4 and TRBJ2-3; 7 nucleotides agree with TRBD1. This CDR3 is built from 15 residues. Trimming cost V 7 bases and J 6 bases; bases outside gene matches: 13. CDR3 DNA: TGTGCCAGCACCCTTACGCCAGGGGGAACGGATACGCAGTATTTT. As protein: CASTLTPGGTDTQYF.

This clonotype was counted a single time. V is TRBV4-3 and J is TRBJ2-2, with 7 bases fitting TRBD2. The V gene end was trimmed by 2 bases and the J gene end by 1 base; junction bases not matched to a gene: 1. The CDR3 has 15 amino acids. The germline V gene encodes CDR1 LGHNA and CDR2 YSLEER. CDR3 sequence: CASSQQRGNTGELFF. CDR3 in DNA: TGCGCCAGCAGCCAACAGCGGGGGAACACCGGGGAGCTGTTTTTT.

Written as DNA, the CDR3 is TGTGCCAGCACCCCTGGGGGGGTCCCCTACAATGAGCAGTTCTTC. Its translation: CASTPGGVPYNEQFF. This chain joins TRBV12-3 or TRBV12-4 and TRBJ2-1; 7 nucleotides match TRBD2. Trimming took 7 bases from V and 2 from J; bases not matched to a gene: 8. The CDR3 is 15 amino acids.

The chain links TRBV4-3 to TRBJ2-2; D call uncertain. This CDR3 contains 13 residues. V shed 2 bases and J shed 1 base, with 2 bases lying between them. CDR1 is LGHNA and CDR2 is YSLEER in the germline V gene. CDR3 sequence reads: CASSQRNTGELFF. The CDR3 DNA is TGCGCCAGCAGCCAAAGGAACACCGGGGAGCTGTTTTTT.

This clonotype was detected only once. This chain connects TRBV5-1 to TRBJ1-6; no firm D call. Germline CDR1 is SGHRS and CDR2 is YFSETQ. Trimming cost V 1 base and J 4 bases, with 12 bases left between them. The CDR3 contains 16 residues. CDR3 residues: CASSLSLGGYNSPLHF. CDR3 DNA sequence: TGCGCCAGCAGCTTGTCCTTGGGCGGATATAATTCACCCCTCCACTTT.

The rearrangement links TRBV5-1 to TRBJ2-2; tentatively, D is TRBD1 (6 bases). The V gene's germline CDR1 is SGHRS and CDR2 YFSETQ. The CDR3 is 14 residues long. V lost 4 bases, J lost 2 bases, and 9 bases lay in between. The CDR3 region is CASSPDSNTGELFF. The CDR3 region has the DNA TGCGCCAGCAGCCCGGACAGTAACACCGGGGAGCTGTTTTTT.

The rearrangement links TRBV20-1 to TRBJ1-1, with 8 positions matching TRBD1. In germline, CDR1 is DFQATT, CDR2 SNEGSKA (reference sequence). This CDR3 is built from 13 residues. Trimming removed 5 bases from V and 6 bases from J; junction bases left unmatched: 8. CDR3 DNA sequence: TGCAGTGCTCCTCCCAGGGGGCTCGCTGAAGCTTTCTTT. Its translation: CSAPPRGLAEAFF.

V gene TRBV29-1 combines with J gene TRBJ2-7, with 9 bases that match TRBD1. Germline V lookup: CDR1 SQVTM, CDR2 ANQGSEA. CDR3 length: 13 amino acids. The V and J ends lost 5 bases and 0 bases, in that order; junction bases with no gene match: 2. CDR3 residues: CSVTGGVSYEQYF. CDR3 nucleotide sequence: TGCAGCGTTACAGGGGGCGTCTCCTACGAGCAGTACTTC.

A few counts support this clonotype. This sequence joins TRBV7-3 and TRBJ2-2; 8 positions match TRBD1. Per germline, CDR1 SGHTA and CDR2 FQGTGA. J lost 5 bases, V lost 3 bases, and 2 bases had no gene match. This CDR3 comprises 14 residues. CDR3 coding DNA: TGTGCCAGCAGCTTTAACAGGGGGACCGGGGAGCTGTTTTTT. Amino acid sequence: CASSFNRGTGELFF. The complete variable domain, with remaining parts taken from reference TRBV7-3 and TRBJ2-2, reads GAGVSQTPSNKVTEKGKYVELRCDPISGHTALYWYRQSLGQGPEFLIYFQGTGAADDSGLPNDRFFAVRPEGSVSTLKIQRTERGDSAVYLCASSFNRGTGELFFGEGSRLTVL.

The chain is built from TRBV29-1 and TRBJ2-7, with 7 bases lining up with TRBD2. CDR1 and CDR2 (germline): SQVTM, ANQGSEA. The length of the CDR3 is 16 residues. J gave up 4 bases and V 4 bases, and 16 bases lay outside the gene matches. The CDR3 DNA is TGCAGCGTTGGAGGGAATGAGTGGGGGGGAACATACGAGCAGTACTTC. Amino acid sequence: CSVGGNEWGGTYEQYF.

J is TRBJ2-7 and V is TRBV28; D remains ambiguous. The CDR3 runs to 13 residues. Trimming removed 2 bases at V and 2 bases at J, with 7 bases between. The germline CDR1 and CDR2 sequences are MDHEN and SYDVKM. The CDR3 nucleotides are TGTGCCAGCAGTTTAGGGTGGACCTACGAGCAGTACTTC. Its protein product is CASSLGWTYEQYF. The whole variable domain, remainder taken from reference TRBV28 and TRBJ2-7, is DVKVTQSSRYLVKRTGEKVFLECVQDMDHENMFWYRQDPGLGLRLIYFSYDVKMKEKGDIPEGYSVSREKKERFSLILESASTNQTSMYLCASSLGWTYEQYFGPGTRLTVT.

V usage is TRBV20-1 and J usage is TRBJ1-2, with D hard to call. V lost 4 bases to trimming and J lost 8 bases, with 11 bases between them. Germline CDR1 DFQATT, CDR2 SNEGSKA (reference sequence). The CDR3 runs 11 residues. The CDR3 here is CSAKEQKGYTF. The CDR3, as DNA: TGCAGTGCTAAAGAACAGAAGGGCTACACCTTC.

The CDR3 coding sequence is TGTGCCACCAGCAGAGATGGGTCAGGGTCAGATACGCAGTATTTT. Its translation is CATSRDGSGSDTQYF. The chain is built from TRBV15 and TRBJ2-3, with D possibly being TRBD1 (5 bases). The CDR3 has 15 residues. Germline CDR1 reads LNHNV; CDR2 reads YYDKDF (reference sequence). The V end was cut by 0 bases, the J end by 4 bases, with 11 bases between.

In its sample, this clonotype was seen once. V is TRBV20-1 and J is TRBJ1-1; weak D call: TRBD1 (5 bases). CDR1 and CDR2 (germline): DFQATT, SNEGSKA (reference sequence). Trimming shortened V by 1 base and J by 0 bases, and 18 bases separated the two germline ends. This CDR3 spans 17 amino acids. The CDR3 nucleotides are TGCAGTGCTAGAGCACGTGGGGCGGGAGGACTGAACACTGAAGCTTTCTTT. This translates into CSARARGAGGLNTEAFF.

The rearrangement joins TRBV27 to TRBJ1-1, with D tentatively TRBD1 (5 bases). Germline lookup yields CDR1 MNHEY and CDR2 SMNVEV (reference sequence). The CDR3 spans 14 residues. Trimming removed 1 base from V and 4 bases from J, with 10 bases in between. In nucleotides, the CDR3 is TGTGCCAGCAGTTTATGGATGGGGGGCACTGAAGCTTTCTTT. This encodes CASSLWMGGTEAFF.

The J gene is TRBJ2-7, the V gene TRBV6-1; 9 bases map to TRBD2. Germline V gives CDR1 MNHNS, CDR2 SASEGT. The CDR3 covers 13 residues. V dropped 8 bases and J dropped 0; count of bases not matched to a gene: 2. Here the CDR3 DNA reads TGTGCCAGCGCGACTAGCGGCTCCTACGAGCAGTACTTC. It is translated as CASATSGSYEQYF.

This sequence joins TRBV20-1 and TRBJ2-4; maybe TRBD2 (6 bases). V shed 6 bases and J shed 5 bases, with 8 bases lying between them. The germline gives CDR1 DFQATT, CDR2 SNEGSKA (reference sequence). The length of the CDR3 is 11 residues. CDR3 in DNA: TGCAGTGCCCCTAGCGAAAACATTCAGTACTTC. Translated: CSAPSENIQYF.

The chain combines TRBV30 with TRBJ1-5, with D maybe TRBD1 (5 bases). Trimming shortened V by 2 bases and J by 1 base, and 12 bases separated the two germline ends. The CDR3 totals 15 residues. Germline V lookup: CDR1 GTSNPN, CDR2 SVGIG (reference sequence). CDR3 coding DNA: TGTGCCTGGAGTCCTGGGACCCGAAGCAATCAGCCCCAGCATTTT. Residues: CAWSPGTRSNQPQHF.

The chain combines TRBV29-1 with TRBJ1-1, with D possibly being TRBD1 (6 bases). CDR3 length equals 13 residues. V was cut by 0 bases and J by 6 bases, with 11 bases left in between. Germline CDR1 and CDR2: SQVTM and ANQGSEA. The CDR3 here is CSVEEGGRAEAFF. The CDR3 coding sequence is TGCAGCGTTGAAGAAGGGGGGAGAGCTGAAGCTTTCTTT. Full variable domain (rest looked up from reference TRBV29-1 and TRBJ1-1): SAVISQKPSRDICQRGTSLTIQCQVDSQVTMMFWYRQQPGQSLTLIATANQGSEATYESGFVIDKFPISRPNLTFSTLTVSNMSPEDSSIYLCSVEEGGRAEAFFGQGTRLTVV.